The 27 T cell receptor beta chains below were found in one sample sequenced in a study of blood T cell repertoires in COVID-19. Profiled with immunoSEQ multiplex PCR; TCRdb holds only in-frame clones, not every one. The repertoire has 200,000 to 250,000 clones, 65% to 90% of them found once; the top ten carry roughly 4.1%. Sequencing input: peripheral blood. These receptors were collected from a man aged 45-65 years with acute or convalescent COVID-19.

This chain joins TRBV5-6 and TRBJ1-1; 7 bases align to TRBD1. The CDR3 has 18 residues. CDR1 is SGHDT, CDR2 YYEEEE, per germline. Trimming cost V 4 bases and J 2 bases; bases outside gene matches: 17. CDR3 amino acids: CASSLARGQRLINTEAFF. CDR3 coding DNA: TGTGCCAGCAGCCTGGCGAGGGGACAGCGTTTGATTAACACTGAAGCTTTCTTT.

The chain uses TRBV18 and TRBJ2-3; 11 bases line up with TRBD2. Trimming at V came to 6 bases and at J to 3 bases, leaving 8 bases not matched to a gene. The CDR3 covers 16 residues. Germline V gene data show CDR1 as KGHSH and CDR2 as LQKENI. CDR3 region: CASSIGLAGGTDTQYF. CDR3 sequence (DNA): TGTGCCAGCTCGATCGGCCTAGCGGGGGGAACAGATACGCAGTATTTT.

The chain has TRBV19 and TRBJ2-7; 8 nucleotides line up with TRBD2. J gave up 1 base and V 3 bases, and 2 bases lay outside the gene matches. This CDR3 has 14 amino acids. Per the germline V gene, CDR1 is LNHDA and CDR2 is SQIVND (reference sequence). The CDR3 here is CASSIVAGSYEQYF. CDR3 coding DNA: TGTGCCAGTAGTATTGTAGCGGGATCCTACGAGCAGTACTTC.

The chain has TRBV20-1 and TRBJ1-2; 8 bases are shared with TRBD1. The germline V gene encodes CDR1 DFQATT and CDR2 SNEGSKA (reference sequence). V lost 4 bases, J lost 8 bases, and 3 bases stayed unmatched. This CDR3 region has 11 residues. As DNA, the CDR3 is TGCAGTGCTACAGGGGGCTTGGGCTACACCTTC. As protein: CSATGGLGYTF.

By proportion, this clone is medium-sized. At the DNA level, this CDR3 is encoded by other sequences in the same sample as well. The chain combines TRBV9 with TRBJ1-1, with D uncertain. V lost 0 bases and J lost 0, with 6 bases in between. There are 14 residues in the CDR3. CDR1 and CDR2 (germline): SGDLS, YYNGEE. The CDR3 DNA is TGTGCCAGCAGCGTAGGAGGAGTGAACACTGAAGCTTTCTTT. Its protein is CASSVGGVNTEAFF.

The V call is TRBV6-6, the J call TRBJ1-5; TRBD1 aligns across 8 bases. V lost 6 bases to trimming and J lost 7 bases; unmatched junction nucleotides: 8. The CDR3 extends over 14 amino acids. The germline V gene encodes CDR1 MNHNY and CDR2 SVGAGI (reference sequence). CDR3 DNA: TGTGCCAGCAGACTCGGACAGGGCTGGCAGCCCCAGCATTTT. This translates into CASRLGQGWQPQHF.

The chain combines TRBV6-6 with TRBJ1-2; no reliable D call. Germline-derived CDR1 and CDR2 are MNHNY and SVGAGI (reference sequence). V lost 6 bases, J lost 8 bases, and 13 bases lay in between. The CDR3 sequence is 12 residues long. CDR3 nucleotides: TGTGCCAGCAGCCGCCAGGCCGGAGGCTACACCTTC. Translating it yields CASSRQAGGYTF.

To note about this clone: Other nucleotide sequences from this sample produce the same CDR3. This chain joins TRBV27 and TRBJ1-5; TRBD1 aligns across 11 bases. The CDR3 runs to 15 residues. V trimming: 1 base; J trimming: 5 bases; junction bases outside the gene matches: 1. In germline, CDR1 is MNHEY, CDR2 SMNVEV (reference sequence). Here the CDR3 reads CASSLWGQGDQPQHF. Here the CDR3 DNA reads TGTGCCAGCAGTTTATGGGGACAGGGGGATCAGCCCCAGCATTTT.

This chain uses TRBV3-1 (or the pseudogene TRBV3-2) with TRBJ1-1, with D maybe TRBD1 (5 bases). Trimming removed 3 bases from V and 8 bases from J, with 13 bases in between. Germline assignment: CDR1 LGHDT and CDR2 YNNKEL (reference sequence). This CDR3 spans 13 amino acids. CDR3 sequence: CASSQLRGNEAFF. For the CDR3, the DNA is TGTGCCAGCAGCCAGCTTAGGGGAAACGAAGCTTTCTTT.

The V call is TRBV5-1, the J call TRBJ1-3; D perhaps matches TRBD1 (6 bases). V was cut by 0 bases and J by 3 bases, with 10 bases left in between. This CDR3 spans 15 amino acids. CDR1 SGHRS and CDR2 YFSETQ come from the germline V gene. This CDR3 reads CASSLGGQYGNTIYF. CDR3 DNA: TGCGCCAGCAGCTTGGGGGGGCAGTATGGAAACACCATATATTTT.

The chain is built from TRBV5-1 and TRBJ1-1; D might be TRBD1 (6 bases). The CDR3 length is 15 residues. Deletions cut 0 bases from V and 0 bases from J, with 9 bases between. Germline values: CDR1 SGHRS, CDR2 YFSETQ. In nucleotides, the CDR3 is TGCGCCAGCAGCTTGGCCCAGGGGATGAACACTGAAGCTTTCTTT. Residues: CASSLAQGMNTEAFF.

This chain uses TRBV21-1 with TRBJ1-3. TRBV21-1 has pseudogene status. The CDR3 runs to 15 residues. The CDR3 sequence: CASSLPRFSGNTIYF. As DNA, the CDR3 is TGTGCCAGCAGCCTCCCCCGGTTCTCTGGAAACACCATATATTTT.

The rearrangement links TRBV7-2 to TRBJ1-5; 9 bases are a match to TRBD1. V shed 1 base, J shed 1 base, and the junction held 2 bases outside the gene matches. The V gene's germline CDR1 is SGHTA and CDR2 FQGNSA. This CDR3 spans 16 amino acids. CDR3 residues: CASSLVGTGSNQPQHF. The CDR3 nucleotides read TGTGCCAGCAGCTTAGTTGGGACAGGGAGCAATCAGCCCCAGCATTTT.

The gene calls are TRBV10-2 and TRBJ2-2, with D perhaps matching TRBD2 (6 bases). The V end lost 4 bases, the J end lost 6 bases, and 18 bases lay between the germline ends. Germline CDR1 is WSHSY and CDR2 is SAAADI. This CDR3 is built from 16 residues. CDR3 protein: CASSAGVAGWAGELFF. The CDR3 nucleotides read TGCGCCAGCAGTGCGGGGGTGGCAGGGTGGGCCGGGGAGCTGTTTTTT.

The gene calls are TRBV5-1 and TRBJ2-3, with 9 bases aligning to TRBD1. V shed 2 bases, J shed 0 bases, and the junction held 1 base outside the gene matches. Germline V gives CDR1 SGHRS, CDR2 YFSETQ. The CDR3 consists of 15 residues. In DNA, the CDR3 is TGCGCCAGCAGCTTTGGACAGGGGAGCACAGATACGCAGTATTTT. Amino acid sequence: CASSFGQGSTDTQYF.

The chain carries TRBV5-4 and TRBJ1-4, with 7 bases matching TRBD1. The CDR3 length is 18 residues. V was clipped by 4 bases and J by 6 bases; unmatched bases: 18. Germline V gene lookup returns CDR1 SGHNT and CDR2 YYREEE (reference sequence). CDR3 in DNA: TGTGCCAGCAGCCCGGGGTGGGACAGTCCAACAGAATATGAAAAACTGTTTTTT. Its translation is CASSPGWDSPTEYEKLFF.

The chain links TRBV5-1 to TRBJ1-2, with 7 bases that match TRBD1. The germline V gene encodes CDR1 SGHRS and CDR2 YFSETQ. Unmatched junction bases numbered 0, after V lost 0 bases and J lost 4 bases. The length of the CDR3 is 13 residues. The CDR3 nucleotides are TGCGCCAGCAGCTTGGAGGGGGCCTATGGCTACACCTTC. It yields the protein CASSLEGAYGYTF.

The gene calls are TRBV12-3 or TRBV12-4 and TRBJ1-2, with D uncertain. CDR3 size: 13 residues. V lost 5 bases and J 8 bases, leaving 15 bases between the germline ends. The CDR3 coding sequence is TGTGCCAGCAGTCCGAGTTTTACTCGGGGCTACACCTTC. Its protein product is CASSPSFTRGYTF.

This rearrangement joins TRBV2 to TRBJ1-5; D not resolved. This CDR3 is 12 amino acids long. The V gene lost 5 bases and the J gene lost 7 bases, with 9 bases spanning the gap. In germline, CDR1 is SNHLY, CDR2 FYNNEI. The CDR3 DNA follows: TGTGCCAGCAGTACCATAAGCCAGCCCCAGCATTTT. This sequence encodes CASSTISQPQHF.

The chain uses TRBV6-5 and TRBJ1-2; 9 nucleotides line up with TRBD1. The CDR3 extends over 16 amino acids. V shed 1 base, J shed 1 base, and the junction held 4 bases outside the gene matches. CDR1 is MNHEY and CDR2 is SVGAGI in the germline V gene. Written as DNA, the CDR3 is TGTGCCAGCAGTTACTTGGGACAGGGAAATAACTATGGCTACACCTTC. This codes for CASSYLGQGNNYGYTF.

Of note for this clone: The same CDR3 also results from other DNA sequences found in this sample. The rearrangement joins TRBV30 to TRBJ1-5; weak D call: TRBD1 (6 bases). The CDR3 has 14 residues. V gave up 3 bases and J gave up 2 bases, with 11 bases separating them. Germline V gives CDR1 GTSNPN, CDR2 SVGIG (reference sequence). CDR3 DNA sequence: TGTGCCTGGAGCGCGGACAGCCGCAATCAGCCCCAGCATTTT. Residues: CAWSADSRNQPQHF.

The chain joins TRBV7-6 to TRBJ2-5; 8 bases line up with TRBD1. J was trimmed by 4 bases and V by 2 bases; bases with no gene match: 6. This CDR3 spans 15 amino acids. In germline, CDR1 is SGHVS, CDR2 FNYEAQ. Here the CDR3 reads CASSLNVGTGETQYF. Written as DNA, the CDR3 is TGTGCCAGCAGCTTAAATGTCGGGACAGGAGAGACCCAGTACTTC.

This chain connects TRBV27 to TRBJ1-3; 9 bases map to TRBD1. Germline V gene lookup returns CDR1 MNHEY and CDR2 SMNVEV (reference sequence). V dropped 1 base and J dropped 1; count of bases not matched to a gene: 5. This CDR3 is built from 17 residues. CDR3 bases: TGTGCCAGCAGTTTATACGGGACAGGGCGGTCTGGAAACACCATATATTTT. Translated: CASSLYGTGRSGNTIYF.

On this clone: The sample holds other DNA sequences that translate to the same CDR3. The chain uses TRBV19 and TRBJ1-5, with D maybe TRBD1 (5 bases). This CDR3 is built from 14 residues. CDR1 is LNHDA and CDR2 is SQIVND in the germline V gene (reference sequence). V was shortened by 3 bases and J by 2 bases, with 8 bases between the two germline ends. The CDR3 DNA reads TGTGCCAGTAGTATTGAGACAGGCAATCAGCCCCAGCATTTT. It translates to CASSIETGNQPQHF. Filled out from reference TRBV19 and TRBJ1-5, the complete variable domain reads DGGITQSPKYLFRKEGQNVTLSCEQNLNHDAMYWYRQDPGQGLRLIYYSQIVNDFQKGDIAEGYSVSREKKESFPLTVTSAQKNPTAFYLCASSIETGNQPQHFGDGTRLSIL.

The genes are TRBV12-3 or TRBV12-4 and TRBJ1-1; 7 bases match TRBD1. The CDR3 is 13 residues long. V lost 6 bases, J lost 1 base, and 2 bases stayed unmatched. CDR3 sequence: CASRQGWNTEAFF. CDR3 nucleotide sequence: TGTGCCAGCAGACAGGGGTGGAACACTGAAGCTTTCTTT.

CDR3 sequence reads: CASSPSGGLSGGYTF. CDR3 nucleotides: TGTGCCAGCTCACCATCGGGGGGATTAAGTGGTGGCTACACCTTC. The chain has TRBV18 and TRBJ1-2; the D gene is possibly TRBD1 (5 bases). Germline lookup yields CDR1 KGHSH and CDR2 LQKENI. This CDR3 contains 15 residues. The V gene lost 2 bases and the J gene lost 7 bases, with 17 bases spanning the gap.

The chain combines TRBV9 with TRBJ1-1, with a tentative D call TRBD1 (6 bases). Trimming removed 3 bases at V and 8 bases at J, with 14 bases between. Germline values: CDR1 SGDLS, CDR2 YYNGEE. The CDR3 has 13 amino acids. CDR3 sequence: CASSGAVGQEAFF. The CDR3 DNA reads TGTGCCAGCAGCGGGGCGGTTGGACAGGAAGCTTTCTTT.